The sequence of this T cell receptor (beta chain) was determined in a study of blood T cell repertoires in COVID-19 (dated by TCRdb to the early 2020s). Notes on the research overall: Samples from collaborators originated in the United States, Italy and Spain and spanned both the acute and convalescent phases of COVID-19. Where available, HLA class I and class II types were taken from metadata supplied by the sample provider and were not determined by assay-based typing. The sample metadata nearly always contained a de-identified subject ID, COVID-19 status, age in years and sex. The dataset comprised deeply sampled blood TCRbeta repertoires from subjects exposed to, actively infected with, or recovered from COVID-19. The repertoires were released in a freely available public database intended as a resource for research on the immune response to SARS-CoV-2. The material from the prospective study consisted of cDNA or gDNA derived from T cells, B-cell-depleted T cells, or PBMCs. The samples were drawn from two sources: the first 160 participants of the ongoing ImmuneRACE study, and 1,254 subjects contributed by 6 global collaborators. Points the paper makes about the study in general: The quantity of clinical and demographic metadata differed by source and by participant and was supplied without curation.

This clone was seen a handful of times. It has no known antigen specificity. Nothing much larger sits one base from this clone, and base qualities are not available. Trimming takes 4 bases from V and 8 bases from J, and the germline ends sit 18 bases apart. The CDR1 and CDR2 encoded by the germline V gene (reference sequence) are MNHEY and SMNVEV. The CDR3 runs 15 residues from the cysteine to the phenylalanine. Only the CDR3 region is kept as DNA, spanning 45 bases read in frame from base 1. Each collaborating institution followed its own protocols to collect whole blood in K2EDTA tubes. For TCRbeta analysis, collaborators shipped samples in one of three forms: frozen whole blood, isolated PBMCs, or DNA extracted from either of those sample types. The immunoSEQ Assay, a bias-controlled multiplex PCR, was used to amplify TCRbeta CDR3 regions from genomic DNA. The source study handled its data this way. Nucleated cell counts per sample were estimated from amplification of reference gene primers within the assay. Sequence reads were collapsed and filtered to measure the absolute abundance of every unique TCRbeta CDR3 rearrangement. For each sample, productive Simpson clonality was calculated by taking the square root of Simpson's diversity index across productive rearrangements. The table was pulled from immuneACCESS by TCRdb, which kept in-frame rearrangements only. Such tables lose some clones; where checked, under half of the loss comes from unresolved V genes, and the rest has no known cause. From that table come the V and J calls and clone size; the DNA was used to work out D and trimming. This sample comprises about 270,000 clones, around 82% of them detected only once. Clones ranked in the top ten supply roughly 3.1% of the sample.

Sequenced material: peripheral blood. The rearrangement combines TRBV27 with TRBJ2-1; TRBD2 could be the D gene, as 6 bases match. This TCR came from a woman under 30 with acute or convalescent COVID-19. For the CDR3, the sequence is CASSSLDASGHEQFF. Here is the DNA: TGTGCCAGCAGTTCCCTGGACGCGAGCGGGCATGAGCAGTTCTTC.